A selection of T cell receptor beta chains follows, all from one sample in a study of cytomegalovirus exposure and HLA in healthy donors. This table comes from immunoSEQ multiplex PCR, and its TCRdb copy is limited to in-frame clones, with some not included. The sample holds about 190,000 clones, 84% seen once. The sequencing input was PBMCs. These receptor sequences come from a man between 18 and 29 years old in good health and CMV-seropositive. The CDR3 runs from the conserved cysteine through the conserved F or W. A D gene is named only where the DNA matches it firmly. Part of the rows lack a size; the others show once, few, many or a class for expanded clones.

CDR3: CASSQVSSSTYEQYF
DNA: TGCGCCAGCAGCCAAGTTTCGAGCTCAACCTACGAGCAGTACTTC
V: TRBV4-3
size: .
J: TRBJ2-7
D: .

CDR3: CASSYRWGGEAFF
DNA: TGTGCCAGCAGTTACCGGTGGGGGGGAGAAGCTTTCTTT
V: TRBV6-5
size: .
J: TRBJ1-1
D: .

CDR3: CASSTRDRHSYGYTF
DNA: TGTGCCAGCAGCACCCGGGATAGGCACAGCTATGGCTACACCTTC
V: TRBV5-4
size: once
J: TRBJ1-2
D: .

CDR3: CASSVGTGGNTIYF
DNA: TGTGCCAGCAGCGTGGGGACAGGTGGAAACACCATATATTTT
V: TRBV9
size: .
J: TRBJ1-3
D: TRBD1

CDR3: CASSPRGTGIHNEQFF
DNA: TGTGCCAGCAGCCCACGCGGGACAGGGATCCACAATGAGCAGTTCTTC
V: TRBV11-2
size: .
J: TRBJ2-1
D: TRBD1

CDR3: CAGLGDRQETQYF
DNA: TGTGCCGGACTCGGGGACAGACAAGAGACCCAGTACTTC
V: TRBV27
size: .
J: TRBJ2-5
D: TRBD1

CDR3: CASRRDSSNYGYTF
DNA: TGTGCCAGCAGAAGGGACAGTAGTAACTATGGCTACACCTTC
V: TRBV27
size: .
J: TRBJ1-2
D: TRBD1

CDR3: CASSLPGFGSSYNEQFF
DNA: TGTGCCAGCAGTTTGCCTGGGTTTGGGAGCTCCTACAATGAGCAGTTCTTC
V: TRBV28
size: .
J: TRBJ2-1
D: .

CDR3: CASSQLSGGSYEQYF
DNA: TGTGCCAGCAGCCAGCTTAGCGGGGGCTCCTACGAGCAGTACTTC
V: TRBV4-2
size: .
J: TRBJ2-7
D: TRBD2

CDR3: CASSRDTSYGYTF
DNA: TGTGCCAGCAGCCGGGATACGAGCTATGGCTACACCTTC
V: TRBV7-8
size: few
J: TRBJ1-2
D: .

CDR3: CASRQVLMNTEAFF
DNA: TGTGCCAGCAGACAGGTCCTGATGAACACTGAAGCTTTCTTT
V: TRBV28
size: .
J: TRBJ1-1
D: .

CDR3: CASSLQALASYEQYF
DNA: TGTGCCAGCAGCCTCCAGGCCCTAGCCTCCTACGAGCAGTACTTC
V: TRBV5-4
size: .
J: TRBJ2-7
D: .

CDR3: CASASGDYGYTF
DNA: TGTGCCAGCGCGTCGGGAGACTATGGCTACACCTTC
V: TRBV28
size: .
J: TRBJ1-2
D: .

CDR3: CASSTGQGNYGYTF
DNA: TGTGCCAGCAGTACGGGACAGGGGAACTATGGCTACACCTTC
V: TRBV6-6
size: .
J: TRBJ1-2
D: TRBD1

CDR3: CASSIRLSDTQYF
DNA: TGTGCCAGTAGTATACGGTTATCGGATACGCAGTATTTT
V: TRBV19
size: .
J: TRBJ2-3
D: .

CDR3: CAWSLGRSPSYEQYF
DNA: TGTGCCTGGAGTCTGGGTAGGAGCCCCTCCTACGAGCAGTACTTC
V: TRBV30
size: .
J: TRBJ2-7
D: .

CDR3: CASSLSAGPTGEQFF
DNA: TGTGCCAGCAGCTTATCTGCGGGACCGACAGGGGAGCAGTTCTTC
V: TRBV11-2
size: .
J: TRBJ2-1
D: .

CDR3: CASTPAGYHEQYF
DNA: TGTGCCAGCACCCCCGCGGGGTATCACGAGCAGTACTTC
V: TRBV6-5
size: .
J: TRBJ2-7
D: .

CDR3: CASSVAGVSKSGELFF
DNA: TGTGCCAGCAGCGTTGCGGGGGTTAGTAAGTCCGGGGAGCTGTTTTTT
V: TRBV9
size: .
J: TRBJ2-2
D: TRBD2

CDR3: CASRAVPAPFSNQPQHF
DNA: TGTGCCAGCAGGGCGGTCCCGGCCCCCTTTAGCAATCAGCCCCAGCATTTT
V: TRBV6-7
size: .
J: TRBJ1-5
D: .

CDR3: CASTSTSTDTQYF
DNA: TGTGCCAGCACTAGCACTAGCACAGATACGCAGTATTTT
V: TRBV6-1
size: .
J: TRBJ2-3
D: .